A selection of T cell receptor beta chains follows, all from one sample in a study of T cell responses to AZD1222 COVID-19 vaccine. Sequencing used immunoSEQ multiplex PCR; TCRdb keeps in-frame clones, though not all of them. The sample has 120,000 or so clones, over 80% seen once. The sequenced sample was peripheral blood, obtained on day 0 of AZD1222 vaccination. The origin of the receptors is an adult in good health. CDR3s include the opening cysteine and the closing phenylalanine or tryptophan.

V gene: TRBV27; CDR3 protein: CASSLRVGNWIYEQYF
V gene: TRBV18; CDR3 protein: CASSPLTGQETQYF
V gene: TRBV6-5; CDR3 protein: CAAGGTGFSGNTIYF
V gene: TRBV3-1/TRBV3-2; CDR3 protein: CASSPRTQNYGYTF
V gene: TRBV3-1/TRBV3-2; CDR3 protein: CASSRGSAANTGELFF
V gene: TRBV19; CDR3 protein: CASSIFLAGAFNEQFF
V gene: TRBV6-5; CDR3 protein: CATESNEKLFF
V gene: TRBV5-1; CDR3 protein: CASSLVAGVDSPLHF
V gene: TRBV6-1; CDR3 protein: CASSEGAAFSYEQYF
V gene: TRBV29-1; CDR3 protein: CSATGTGGRNTEAFF
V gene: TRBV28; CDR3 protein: CASRKRTGVNQPQHF
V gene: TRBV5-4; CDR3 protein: CASSLAPRYQPQHF
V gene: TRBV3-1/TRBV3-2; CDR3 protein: CASSLRERAYGYTF
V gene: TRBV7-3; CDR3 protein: CASSLGLAANEQFF
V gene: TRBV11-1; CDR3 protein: CASSGKGGPTEAFF
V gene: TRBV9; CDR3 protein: CASSVGGAEAFF
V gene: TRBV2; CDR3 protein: CASVGGSPYNEQFF
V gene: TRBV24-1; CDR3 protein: CATSGGGNQPQHF
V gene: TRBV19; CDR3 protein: CASMGPVARGGQPQHF
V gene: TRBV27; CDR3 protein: CASSLTPYITGGPYGYTF
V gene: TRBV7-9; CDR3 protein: CASSPAGIANTGELFF
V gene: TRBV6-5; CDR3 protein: CASRQGVGNQPQHF
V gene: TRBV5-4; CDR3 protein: CASSLPGIYEQYF
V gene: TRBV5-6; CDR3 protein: CASSLRGLWNGYTF
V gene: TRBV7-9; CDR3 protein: CASSLVRSYNSPLHF
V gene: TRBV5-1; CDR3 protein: CASSSGLSSGNTIYF
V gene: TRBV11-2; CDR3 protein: CASRLVSYNEQFF
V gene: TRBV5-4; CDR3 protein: CASSSGTVGNTEAFF
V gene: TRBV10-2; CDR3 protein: CASSAGTGAYGYTF
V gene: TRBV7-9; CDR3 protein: CASSVGVTANEKLFF
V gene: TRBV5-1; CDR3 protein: CASRASGPELSAFF
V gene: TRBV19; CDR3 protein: CASSPRDGHQGSNQPQHF
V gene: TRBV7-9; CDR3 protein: CASRLGTGELFF
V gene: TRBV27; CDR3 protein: CASSFPGQGTGELFF
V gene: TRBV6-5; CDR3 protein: CASSYAAQYNSPLHF
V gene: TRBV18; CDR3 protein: CASSPSRIYEQYF
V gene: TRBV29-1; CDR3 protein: CSVRRGQETQYF
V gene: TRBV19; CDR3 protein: CASSITSGAGNTEAFF
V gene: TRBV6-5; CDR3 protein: CASTLQAGFEGYTF
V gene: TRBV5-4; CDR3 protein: CASSLRGGTEAFF
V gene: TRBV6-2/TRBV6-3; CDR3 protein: CASSSGGSGDEKLFF
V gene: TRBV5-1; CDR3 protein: CASRSGGRTDYYGYTF
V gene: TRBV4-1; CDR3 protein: CASSQGDRRNEQFF
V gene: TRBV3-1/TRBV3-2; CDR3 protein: CASGLAGGNNEQFF
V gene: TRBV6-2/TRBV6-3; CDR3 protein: CASSYGPATNEKLFF
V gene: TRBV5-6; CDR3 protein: CASSWGQATGNTIYF
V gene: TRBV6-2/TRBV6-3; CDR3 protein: CASSSHTVHNEQFF
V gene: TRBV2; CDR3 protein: CASSNSRGSGNTIYF
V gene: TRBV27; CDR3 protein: CASRDRGLYPNNEQFF
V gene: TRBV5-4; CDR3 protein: CASTPRGGGGYTF
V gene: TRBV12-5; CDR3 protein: CASGLVPPGLGLRDEQFF
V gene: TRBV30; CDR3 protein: CASQTTSSAYNSPLHF
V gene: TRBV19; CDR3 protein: CASVGQGITRDTQYF
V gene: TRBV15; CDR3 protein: CATSRDSNEKLFF
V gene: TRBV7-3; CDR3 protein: CASSSAPGAGANVLTF
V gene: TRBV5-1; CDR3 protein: CASSKPDRAHSGNTIYF
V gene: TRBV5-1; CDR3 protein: CASSLLTGYDTQYF
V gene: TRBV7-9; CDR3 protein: CASSLRTGLATNTGELFF
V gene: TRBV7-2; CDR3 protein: CASSLAGTSGAPSSYNEQFF